These 27 T cell receptor beta chains came from one sample sequenced in a study of blood T cells in healthy people across ages. A J-beta primer mix and a sample-barcoded 5' primer were used in a second PCR of about 7 to 12 cycles. In TCRdb, the 5' RACE reads were re-called with MiXCR into one record per CDR3 protein. The sample includes 700,000 or so distinct CDR3 sequences, less than 45% of them seen just once. The source material was blood. These receptors were taken from a man older than 75 in good health.

As regards this clonotype: At one of its ends the junction is not consistent with the germline gene, which may arise from a read error. This chain joins TRBV12-3 or TRBV12-4 and TRBJ2-3, with 12 bases that match TRBD2. The CDR3 runs to 15 residues. DNA of the CDR3: TGTGCCAGCCTCGGACTAGCGGGGCCCACAGGTACGCAGTATTTT. Amino acid sequence: CASLGLAGPTGTQYF.

The chain employs TRBV6-2 or TRBV6-3 and TRBJ1-5; weak D call: TRBD1 (5 bases). This CDR3 contains 18 residues. Germline lookup yields CDR1 MNHEY and CDR2 SVGEGT. The V end lost 2 bases, the J end lost 2 bases, and 19 bases lay between the germline ends. This CDR3 reads CASSYPDRGRAGNQPQHF. CDR3 sequence (DNA): TGTGCCAGCAGTTACCCTGATCGGGGGAGGGCGGGCAATCAGCCCCAGCATTTT.

This clonotype has more than one count but fewer than ten. This rearrangement joins TRBV15 to TRBJ2-5; TRBD1 aligns across 8 bases. There are 15 residues in the CDR3. Germline V lookup: CDR1 LNHNV, CDR2 YYDKDF (reference sequence). Trimming cost V 0 bases and J 11 bases; bases outside gene matches: 11. The CDR3 DNA follows: TGTGCCACCAGCAGAGAAGGACAGGGTCTGGATGAGCAGTACTTC. This codes for CATSREGQGLDEQYF.

The rearrangement links TRBV6-2 or TRBV6-3 to TRBJ2-5, with 10 bases lining up with TRBD2. Germline CDR1 reads MNHEY; CDR2 reads SVGEGT. Trimming at V came to 7 bases and at J to 5 bases, leaving 7 bases not matched to a gene. The CDR3 spans 14 residues. Here the CDR3 reads CASTLAGVRETQYF. CDR3 coding DNA: TGTGCCAGCACCCTAGCGGGGGTCAGGGAGACCCAGTACTTC.

This clonotype was seen ten or more times. This rearrangement joins TRBV28 to TRBJ2-7; unclear D gene. V lost 3 bases and J lost 3, with 15 bases in between. Germline CDR1 reads MDHEN; CDR2 reads SYDVKM. The CDR3 covers 15 residues. In DNA, the CDR3 is TGTGCCAGCAGTTTCAGCCCGAGACTTGTCTACGAGCAGTACTTC. It is translated as CASSFSPRLVYEQYF.

Worth noting for this clonotype: A junction end diverges from the germline sequence, so it may reflect a read error. The chain is built from TRBV2 and TRBJ2-1; D gene uncertain. Germline V gene data show CDR1 as SNHLY and CDR2 as FYNNEI. The CDR3 has 14 residues. CDR3 loop: CAGSDLGSYNEQFF. DNA for the CDR3: TGTGCCGGCAGTGATCTGGGTTCCTACAATGAGCAGTTCTTC. Filled out from reference TRBV2 and TRBJ2-1, the complete variable domain reads EPEVTQTPSHQVTQMGQEVILRCVPISNHLYFYWYRQILGQKVEFLVSFYNNEISEKSEIFDDQFSVERPDGSNFTLKIRSTKLEDSAMYFCAGSDLGSYNEQFFGPGTRLTVL.

The rearrangement links TRBV6-6 to TRBJ2-1; TRBD2 matches 11 bases. The CDR3 spans 15 residues. Germline CDR1 and CDR2: MNHNY and SVGAGI (reference sequence). The ends lost 7 bases at V and 3 bases at J; junction bases unmatched: 5. This chain's CDR3 is CASNPTSGSYNEQFF. The CDR3, as DNA: TGTGCCAGCAACCCCACTAGCGGGAGCTACAATGAGCAGTTCTTC.

The chain uses TRBV20-1 and TRBJ2-7; tentatively, D is TRBD2 (5 bases). CDR1 and CDR2 from the germline V gene are DFQATT and SNEGSKA (reference sequence). CDR3 length: 15 amino acids. V lost 6 bases and J lost 0, with 18 bases in between. CDR3 sequence: CSAQYAERSSYEQYF. The CDR3 bases are TGCAGTGCCCAGTACGCTGAGCGGAGCTCCTACGAGCAGTACTTC.

This clonotype has only a few counts. V gene TRBV27 combines with J gene TRBJ1-2, with D hard to call. The CDR3 length is 14 residues. V lost 2 bases and J 0 bases, leaving 7 bases between the germline ends. Germline CDR1 and CDR2: MNHEY and SMNVEV (reference sequence). The chain's CDR3 is CASSLSIANYGYTF. The CDR3 DNA reads TGTGCCAGCAGTTTAAGCATCGCTAACTATGGCTACACCTTC.

The chain links TRBV6-2 or TRBV6-3 to TRBJ2-7; unclear D gene. Trimming pared 3 bases from V and 6 bases from J, leaving 12 bases between. The CDR3 spans 13 residues. The V gene's germline CDR1 is MNHEY and CDR2 SVGEGT. This CDR3 is CASSYSRDGEQYF. DNA for the CDR3: TGTGCCAGCAGTTATTCTCGAGATGGCGAGCAGTACTTC.

This clonotype occurred a few times. V and J are TRBV10-3 and TRBJ1-3; no clear D gene. The CDR3 consists of 11 residues. V lost 8 bases and J 7 bases, leaving 9 bases between the germline ends. CDR1 and CDR2 (germline): ENHRY, SYGVKD. CDR3 bases: TGTGCCATCGAGACGGACAACACCATATATTTT. The encoded protein is CAIETDNTIYF.

Notes on this clonotype: With a much larger clone just one base away, this may be a read error. The CDR3 loop reads CASSIRPGGPGGDDQFF. For the CDR3, the DNA is TGTGCCAGCAGCATCCGACCGGGGGGCCCAGGTGGAGATGATCAGTTCTTC. V and J are TRBV7-2 and TRBJ2-1, with TRBD2 as a possible D gene (7 bases). Germline V CDR1 and CDR2: SGHTA, FQGNSA. The CDR3 covers 17 residues.

At least ten counts were recorded for this clonotype. The junction shows a germline mismatch at one end, possibly a read error. V and J are TRBV5-1 and TRBJ2-3; no firm D call. The CDR3 is 12 residues long. Germline V gene data show CDR1 as SGHRS and CDR2 as YFSETQ. As DNA, the CDR3 is TGTGCCAGCAGTTCTAACACAGATACGCAGTATTTT. Its protein is CASSSNTDTQYF.

This clonotype was found many times. J is TRBJ2-5 and V is TRBV29-1; no clear D. There are 12 residues in the CDR3. The V gene's germline CDR1 is SQVTM and CDR2 ANQGSEA. Trimming cost V 2 bases and J 13 bases, with 17 bases left between them. In DNA form, the CDR3 reads TGCAGCGTTGAACGACACCAAGAGAGTCGGTACTTC. Translation gives CSVERHQESRYF.

V usage is TRBV20-1 and J usage is TRBJ2-5; 7 nucleotides align to TRBD1. V lost 0 bases to trimming and J lost 2 bases; unmatched junction nucleotides: 6. The CDR3 consists of 15 residues. Germline assignment: CDR1 DFQATT and CDR2 SNEGSKA (reference sequence). The CDR3 here is CSARDPMGQQETQYF. DNA of the CDR3: TGCAGTGCTAGAGATCCCATGGGACAGCAAGAGACCCAGTACTTC.

This clonotype was picked up a small number of times. This may arise from a read error, as a much more abundant clone is one base away. V gene TRBV4-2 combines with J gene TRBJ2-5; 7 positions match TRBD2. The junction had 11 bases not matched to a gene; V was cut back by 3 bases and J by 4 bases. Per the germline V gene, CDR1 is LGHNA and CDR2 is YNFKEQ. The CDR3 extends over 16 amino acids. The DNA for the CDR3 is TGTGCCAGCAGCCATTCGGGACGAGCGGGGTCAGAGACCCAGTACTTC. Protein: CASSHSGRAGSETQYF.

This clonotype was seen only a few times. V and J are TRBV7-2 and TRBJ2-1; the match to TRBD1 covers 7 bases. The CDR3 loop spans 16 amino acids. Germline V lookup: CDR1 SGHTA, CDR2 FQGNSA. V shed 1 base, J shed 2 bases, and the junction held 5 bases outside the gene matches. The CDR3 here is CASSLGSGGPYNEQFF. Written as DNA, the CDR3 is TGTGCCAGCAGCTTAGGATCAGGGGGACCCTACAATGAGCAGTTCTTC.

V gene TRBV10-1 combines with J gene TRBJ2-5; either TRBD1 or TRBD2 may fit D (5 bases each). The V gene lost 10 bases and the J gene lost 4 bases, with 16 bases spanning the gap. The CDR3 totals 13 residues. The germline V gene has CDR1 WNHNN and CDR2 SYGVQD (reference sequence). The CDR3 loop reads CATGSTRGETQYF. CDR3 sequence (DNA): TGCGCCACCGGATCAACTAGGGGAGAGACCCAGTACTTC.

This clonotype appeared many times. The chain uses TRBV6-1 and TRBJ2-6; perhaps TRBD2 as D (5 bases). Trimming took off 8 bases at V and 2 bases at J, with 13 bases between the two ends. CDR3 length: 15 residues. In germline, CDR1 is MNHNS, CDR2 SASEGT. Here the CDR3 DNA reads TGTGCCAGCTCGGGATCCCCAACTGGGGCCAACGTCCTGACTTTC. This encodes CASSGSPTGANVLTF.

This clonotype was seen repeatedly, ten times or more. The chain's CDR3 is CASMEGASTDTQYF. In DNA, the CDR3 is TGTGCCAGTATGGAGGGGGCGAGCACAGATACGCAGTATTTT. The chain carries TRBV19 and TRBJ2-3; D perhaps matches TRBD1 (7 bases). CDR1 is LNHDA, CDR2 SQIVND, per germline (reference sequence). V lost 7 bases and J lost 0, with 11 bases in between. This CDR3 is 14 amino acids long.

The J gene is TRBJ2-5, the V gene TRBV20-1; 10 positions match TRBD1. The CDR3 consists of 15 residues. V shed 5 bases, J shed 2 bases, and the junction held 8 bases outside the gene matches. Per germline, CDR1 DFQATT and CDR2 SNEGSKA (reference sequence). This CDR3 reads CSAPGQGDLQETQYF. The DNA of the CDR3 is TGCAGTGCTCCAGGACAGGGGGACCTACAAGAGACCCAGTACTTC.

The rearrangement joins TRBV28 to TRBJ2-3; possibly TRBD1 for D (6 bases). The length of the CDR3 is 13 residues. V was shortened by 5 bases and J by 2 bases, with 8 bases between the two germline ends. Germline V CDR1 and CDR2: MDHEN, SYDVKM. CDR3 region: CASSGQYTDTQYF. Written as DNA, the CDR3 is TGTGCCAGCAGTGGACAGTACACAGATACGCAGTATTTT.

As concerns this clonotype: One end of the junction does not line up with germline, which may come from a read error. The chain uses TRBV20-1 and TRBJ2-1, with D unclear. Germline loops: CDR1 DFQATT, CDR2 SNEGSKA (reference sequence). The CDR3 has 15 residues. CDR3 residues: CSARVSSFPYNEQVF. CDR3 sequence (DNA): TGCAGTGCTAGGGTTTCGAGTTTCCCCTACAATGAGCAGGTCTTC.

The rearrangement links TRBV7-9 to TRBJ1-2; possible D gene TRBD1, 6 bases. V was cut by 4 bases and J by 10 bases, with 19 bases left in between. The CDR3 spans 14 residues. Germline-derived CDR1 and CDR2 are SEHNR and FQNEAQ (reference sequence). The CDR3 region is CASSSGARGRDYTF. In DNA form, the CDR3 reads TGTGCCAGCAGCTCAGGGGCCAGGGGCCGCGACTACACCTTC.

This clonotype was observed a few times. The gene calls are TRBV18 and TRBJ2-3; weak D call: TRBD2 (6 bases). Germline CDR1 reads KGHSH; CDR2 reads LQKENI. The ends were cut back, 2 bases at V and 3 bases at J, with 15 bases in the middle. The CDR3 is made up of 16 amino acids. The CDR3 here is CASSPEREQPTDTQYF. CDR3 coding DNA: TGTGCCAGCTCACCAGAACGGGAGCAGCCTACAGATACGCAGTATTTT.

This clonotype was counted between two and nine times. J is TRBJ2-3 and V is TRBV6-2 or TRBV6-3; D remains ambiguous. Looked up from germline, CDR1 is MNHEY and CDR2 is SVGEGT. Trimming stripped 3 bases from V and 2 bases from J, with 9 bases between. This CDR3 contains 14 residues. The CDR3 coding sequence is TGTGCCAGCAGTTATCCCCAGATCACAGATACGCAGTATTTT. The encoded protein is CASSYPQITDTQYF.

This clonotype was counted between two and nine times. V and J are TRBV6-5 and TRBJ1-2, with a tentative D call TRBD1 (6 bases). V shed 6 bases and J shed 3 bases, with 11 bases lying between them. The CDR3 has 13 residues. CDR1 MNHEY and CDR2 SVGAGI come from the germline V gene. CDR3 region: CASSPGGYYGYTF. The CDR3 nucleotides are TGTGCCAGCAGCCCCGGGGGCTACTATGGCTACACCTTC.